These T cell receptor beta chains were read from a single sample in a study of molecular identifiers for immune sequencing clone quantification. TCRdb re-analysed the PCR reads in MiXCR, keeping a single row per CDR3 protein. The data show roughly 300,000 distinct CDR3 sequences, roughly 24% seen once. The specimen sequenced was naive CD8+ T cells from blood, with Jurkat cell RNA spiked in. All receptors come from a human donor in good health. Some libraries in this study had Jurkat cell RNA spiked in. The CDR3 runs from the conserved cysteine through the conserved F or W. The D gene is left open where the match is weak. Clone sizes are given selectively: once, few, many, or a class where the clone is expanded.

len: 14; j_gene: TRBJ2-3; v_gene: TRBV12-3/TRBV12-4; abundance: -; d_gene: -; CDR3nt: TGTGCCAGCAGTCCCGGGAGTGAGGAGGATACGCAGTATTTT; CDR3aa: CASSPGSEEDTQYF
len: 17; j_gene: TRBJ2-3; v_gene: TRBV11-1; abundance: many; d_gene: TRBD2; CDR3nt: TGTGCCAGCAGCCAATCGAGCGGGAGTGTTTTCACAGATACGCAGTATTTT; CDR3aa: CASSQSSGSVFTDTQYF
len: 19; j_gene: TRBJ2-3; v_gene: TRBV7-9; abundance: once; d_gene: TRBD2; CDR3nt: TGTGCCAGCAGCGCCAATTACCTGGGAGGGAGGGCCCTAACAGATACGCAGTATTTT; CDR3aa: CASSANYLGGRALTDTQYF
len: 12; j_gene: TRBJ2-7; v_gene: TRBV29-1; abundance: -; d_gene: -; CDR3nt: TGCAGCGCACGCGAGAGCTCCTACGAGCAGTACTTC; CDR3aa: CSARESSYEQYF
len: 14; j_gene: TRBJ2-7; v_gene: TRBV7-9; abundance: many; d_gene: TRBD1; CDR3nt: TGTGCCAGCAGCTGGACAGGGTCCTCCTACGAGCAGTACTTC; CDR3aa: CASSWTGSSYEQYF
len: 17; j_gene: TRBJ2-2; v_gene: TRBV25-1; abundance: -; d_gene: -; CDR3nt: TGTGCCAGCAGCCTAATGAATGGGGGACAGAACACCGGGGAGCTGTTTTTT; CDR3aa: CASSLMNGGQNTGELFF
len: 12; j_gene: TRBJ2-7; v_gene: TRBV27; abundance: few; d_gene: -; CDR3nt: TGTGCCAGCAGGGGGACCGGGTACGAGCAGTACTTC; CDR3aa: CASRGTGYEQYF
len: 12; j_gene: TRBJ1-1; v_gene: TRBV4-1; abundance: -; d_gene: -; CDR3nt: TGCGCCAGCAGCCAAGGGGCCAGAGAAGCTTTCTTT; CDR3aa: CASSQGAREAFF
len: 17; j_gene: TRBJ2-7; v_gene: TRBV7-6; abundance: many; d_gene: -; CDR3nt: TGTGCCAGCAGCCCAGCTACCGGGACACCAAGCTCCTACGAGCAGTACTTC; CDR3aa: CASSPATGTPSSYEQYF
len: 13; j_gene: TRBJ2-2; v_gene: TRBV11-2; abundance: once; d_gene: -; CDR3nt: TGTGCCAGCAGCTTAGGTTTTGCCGGGGAGCTGTTTTTT; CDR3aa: CASSLGFAGELFF
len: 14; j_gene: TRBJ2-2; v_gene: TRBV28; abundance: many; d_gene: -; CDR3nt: TGTGCCAGCAGTGGTGTCGGTACCACCGGGGAGCTGTTTTTT; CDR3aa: CASSGVGTTGELFF